Listed below are T cell receptor beta chains from one sample, sequenced in a study of blood T cell repertoires in COVID-19. Repertoires were generated with immunoSEQ multiplex PCR, while TCRdb's copy carries only in-frame clones and drops some. The top ten hold approximately 6.5% of the sample, which has about 190,000 clones, roughly four fifths seen once. Sequenced input: peripheral blood. The receptors were sampled from a woman in her 40s with acute or convalescent COVID-19. Both conserved end residues are part of each CDR3. A D gene is named only where the DNA matches it firmly. Size is omitted from some rows. Given values are once, few, many or a class for expanded clones.

clone_size: .; d_call: .; cdr3_length: 15; v_call: TRBV11-2; j_call: TRBJ2-5; cdr3_aa: CASSFSPDSLGTQYF; cdr3_nt: TGTGCCAGCAGCTTTTCTCCTGACAGCCTGGGGACCCAGTACTTC
clone_size: .; d_call: .; cdr3_length: 13; v_call: TRBV28; j_call: TRBJ1-5; cdr3_aa: CASSRGTSQPQHF; cdr3_nt: TGTGCCAGCAGTCGCGGGACTAGCCAGCCCCAGCATTTT
clone_size: once; d_call: .; cdr3_length: 16; v_call: TRBV7-2; j_call: TRBJ1-5; cdr3_aa: CASSLKGGYLDQPQHF; cdr3_nt: TGTGCCAGCAGCTTAAAGGGAGGGTATCTGGATCAGCCCCAGCATTTT
clone_size: .; d_call: .; cdr3_length: 15; v_call: TRBV6-5; j_call: TRBJ1-2; cdr3_aa: CASSYSSITSYGYTF; cdr3_nt: TGTGCCAGCAGTTACTCGAGTATTACCTCCTATGGCTACACCTTC
clone_size: .; d_call: TRBD2; cdr3_length: 17; v_call: TRBV10-3; j_call: TRBJ2-2; cdr3_aa: CASDIRTSGGSTGELFF; cdr3_nt: TGTGCCTCCGATATAAGGACTAGCGGGGGGAGCACCGGGGAGCTGTTTTTT
clone_size: few; d_call: .; cdr3_length: 11; v_call: TRBV28; j_call: TRBJ1-1; cdr3_aa: CAARARTEAFF; cdr3_nt: TGTGCCGCGAGGGCCCGGACTGAAGCTTTCTTT
clone_size: .; d_call: .; cdr3_length: 14; v_call: TRBV7-3; j_call: TRBJ2-3; cdr3_aa: CASSLGASTDTQYF; cdr3_nt: TGTGCCAGCAGCTTGGGGGCCTCCACAGATACGCAGTATTTT
clone_size: .; d_call: .; cdr3_length: 13; v_call: TRBV12-3/TRBV12-4; j_call: TRBJ1-6; cdr3_aa: CASSLSGESPLHF; cdr3_nt: TGTGCCAGCAGTTTATCGGGGGAATCACCCCTCCACTTT
clone_size: .; d_call: .; cdr3_length: 16; v_call: TRBV6-5; j_call: TRBJ1-1; cdr3_aa: CASSYSMVWGGSEAFF; cdr3_nt: TGTGCCAGCAGTTACTCGATGGTGTGGGGCGGCTCTGAAGCTTTCTTT
clone_size: .; d_call: TRBD2; cdr3_length: 19; v_call: TRBV27; j_call: TRBJ2-7; cdr3_aa: CASRRTPPSLAAAHYEQYF; cdr3_nt: TGTGCCAGCAGACGTACCCCTCCCTCGCTAGCGGCCGCCCACTACGAGCAGTACTTC
clone_size: .; d_call: .; cdr3_length: 14; v_call: TRBV10-3; j_call: TRBJ1-1; cdr3_aa: CAISRTDPNTEAFF; cdr3_nt: TGTGCCATCAGCAGGACAGACCCGAACACTGAAGCTTTCTTT
clone_size: .; d_call: TRBD2; cdr3_length: 15; v_call: TRBV7-6; j_call: TRBJ2-7; cdr3_aa: CASTLSGTSVHEQYF; cdr3_nt: TGTGCCAGCACCCTGTCCGGGACTAGCGTCCACGAGCAGTACTTC
clone_size: .; d_call: TRBD2; cdr3_length: 16; v_call: TRBV19; j_call: TRBJ2-1; cdr3_aa: CASSRLAGSSYNEQFF; cdr3_nt: TGTGCCAGTAGTAGACTAGCGGGGAGCTCCTACAATGAGCAGTTCTTC
clone_size: .; d_call: TRBD1; cdr3_length: 17; v_call: TRBV5-4; j_call: TRBJ1-6; cdr3_aa: CASSPSPPGQPNSPLHF; cdr3_nt: TGTGCCAGCAGCCCCTCCCCCCCGGGACAGCCTAATTCACCCCTCCACTTT
clone_size: .; d_call: TRBD1; cdr3_length: 15; v_call: TRBV16; j_call: TRBJ2-2; cdr3_aa: CASSPDRGFAGELFF; cdr3_nt: TGTGCCAGCAGCCCGGACAGGGGATTTGCCGGGGAGCTGTTTTTT
clone_size: .; d_call: TRBD1; cdr3_length: 16; v_call: TRBV15; j_call: TRBJ1-5; cdr3_aa: CATSPGQAYGNQPQHF; cdr3_nt: TGTGCCACCAGCCCGGGACAGGCCTATGGCAATCAGCCCCAGCATTTT
clone_size: once; d_call: TRBD1; cdr3_length: 17; v_call: TRBV18; j_call: TRBJ2-2; cdr3_aa: CASSPWPGQAATGELFF; cdr3_nt: TGTGCCAGCTCACCTTGGCCCGGACAGGCGGCAACCGGGGAGCTGTTTTTT
clone_size: .; d_call: .; cdr3_length: 16; v_call: TRBV5-1; j_call: TRBJ1-1; cdr3_aa: CASSLSRGLMNTEAFF; cdr3_nt: TGCGCCAGCAGCTTGAGCAGGGGCCTCATGAACACTGAAGCTTTCTTT
clone_size: few; d_call: .; cdr3_length: 15; v_call: TRBV2; j_call: TRBJ1-2; cdr3_aa: CASSEVGSHNYGYTF; cdr3_nt: TGTGCCAGCAGTGAAGTGGGGAGCCATAACTATGGCTACACCTTC
clone_size: .; d_call: .; cdr3_length: 12; v_call: TRBV29-1; j_call: TRBJ2-3; cdr3_aa: CSARDNTDTQYF; cdr3_nt: TGCAGCGCCCGGGACAACACAGATACGCAGTATTTT
clone_size: .; d_call: .; cdr3_length: 13; v_call: TRBV12-3/TRBV12-4; j_call: TRBJ1-1; cdr3_aa: CASSLGANTEAFF; cdr3_nt: TGTGCCAGCAGTTTAGGAGCGAACACTGAAGCTTTCTTT
clone_size: .; d_call: .; cdr3_length: 14; v_call: TRBV2; j_call: TRBJ1-2; cdr3_aa: CASSPYRDSRGYTF; cdr3_nt: TGTGCCAGCAGTCCCTACAGGGATTCGCGGGGCTACACCTTC
clone_size: few; d_call: TRBD1; cdr3_length: 14; v_call: TRBV19; j_call: TRBJ1-4; cdr3_aa: CASSRAAGGEKLFF; cdr3_nt: TGTGCCAGTAGCCGGGCGGCAGGGGGGGAAAAACTGTTTTTT